This TCR beta chain was sequenced during a study of early T cells in non-severe SARS-CoV-2 infection. This clonotype was detected ten times or more. Unique molecular identifiers tagged individual cDNA molecules. TCRdb analysed the 5' RACE reads with MiXCR anew, one entry per CDR3 protein. The sample lists approximately 75,000 distinct CDR3 sequences; roughly 4.9% were seen once. The CDR3 is made up of 10 amino acids. Germline V gene data show CDR1 as MNHNS and CDR2 as SASEGT. Deletions cut 6 bases from V and 8 bases from J, with 7 bases between. The chain recombines TRBV6-1 with TRBJ1-2, with D unresolved. The sample in question was whole blood, obtained at baseline. The source is an adult who was a healthcare worker with PCR-confirmed SARS-CoV-2 infection or an uninfected control (not recorded which). The donor label of this sample is uncertain. This chain's CDR3 is CASSRGGYTF. Here the CDR3 DNA reads TGTGCCAGCAGCCGAGGAGGCTACACCTTC.